This record covers a single TCR beta chain. Recovered participants had two consecutive negative NP/OP PCR tests, healthcare professional clearance, or symptom resolution. Profiling relied on immunoSEQ multiplex PCR, and the TCRdb table lists in-frame clones only, not all of them. The table includes hundreds of thousands of clones, roughly 87% detected once. This entry is derived from a study of blood T cell repertoires in COVID-19. Study-wide background: The samples span acute and convalescent COVID-19 from the United States, Italy and Spain.

The CDR3 has 14 residues. The junction had 7 bases not matched to a gene; V was cut back by 4 bases and J by 5 bases. The V gene's germline CDR1 is SGHTS and CDR2 YDEGEE. This TCR derives from a young woman who had recovered from COVID-19. The chain joins TRBV5-8 to TRBJ2-5; 8 positions agree with TRBD2. Input material: PBMCs or T cells enriched from blood (not recorded which). The DNA for the CDR3 is TGTGCCAGCAGCCCCCGGGGGGGTCGGGAGACCCAGTACTTC. Its translation is CASSPRGGRETQYF.